Listed here are 30 T cell receptor beta chains from one sample, sequenced in a study of T cells in tuberculosis. Clones were read by immunoSEQ multiplex PCR, and TCRdb kept only the in-frame ones, dropping some. Here the sample spans roughly 44,000 clones, about 95% being singletons. The sample consisted of PBMCs. The receptors originated from a donor under 30 with latent tuberculosis or without tuberculosis infection.

The rearrangement joins TRBV6-5 to TRBJ2-7; a weak D match, TRBD2 (6 bases). The CDR3 covers 14 residues. CDR1 and CDR2 (germline): MNHEY, SVGAGI. Trimming removed 10 bases at V and 3 bases at J, with 19 bases between. CDR3 region: CAIFSGTRFYEQYF. The CDR3 nucleotides read TGTGCCATCTTTTCCGGGACTCGATTCTACGAGCAGTACTTC.

Only one count was recorded for this clone. The chain recombines TRBV5-1 with TRBJ1-4; D is uncertain. Germline V gives CDR1 SGHRS, CDR2 YFSETQ. The CDR3 is 15 amino acids. Deletions cut 0 bases from V and 4 bases from J, with 10 bases between. CDR3 region: CASSLGGSNNEKLFF. In DNA form, the CDR3 reads TGCGCCAGCAGCTTGGGTGGCAGTAATAATGAAAAACTGTTTTTT.

The V and J genes are TRBV10-2 and TRBJ1-2; possibly TRBD1 for D (5 bases). Germline-derived CDR1 and CDR2 are WSHSY and SAAADI. The V end lost 4 bases, the J end lost 4 bases, and 13 bases lay between the germline ends. CDR3 size: 14 residues. In nucleotides, the CDR3 is TGCGCCAGCAGTGGAACGGCCCAGGGCTATGGCTACACCTTC. This sequence encodes CASSGTAQGYGYTF.

The chain uses TRBV5-4 and TRBJ2-2, with a possible D match to TRBD1 (6 bases). Trimming left V 2 bases short and J 3 bases short, with 17 bases between. This CDR3 is built from 17 residues. In germline, CDR1 is SGHNT, CDR2 YYREEE (reference sequence). The CDR3 coding sequence is TGTGCCAGCAGCTTAGCAGGGGCCCGCCGGGACACCGGGGAGCTGTTTTTT. As protein: CASSLAGARRDTGELFF.

This clone occurred once. The chain has TRBV5-1 and TRBJ2-3; D unclear. CDR1 SGHRS and CDR2 YFSETQ come from the germline V gene. The CDR3 length is 13 residues. V lost 1 base to trimming and J lost 4 bases, with 7 bases between them. CDR3 bases: TGCGCCAGCAGCTTGTTTAGCCCAGATACGCAGTATTTT. It yields the protein CASSLFSPDTQYF. Combining the CDR3 with reference TRBV5-1 and TRBJ2-3 gives the whole variable domain KAGVTQTPRYLIKTRGQQVTLSCSPISGHRSVSWYQQTPGQGLQFLFEYFSETQRNKGNFPGRFSGRQFSNSRSEMNVSTLELGDSALYLCASSLFSPDTQYFGPGTRLTVL.

The chain carries TRBV6-1 and TRBJ1-5; 9 nucleotides match TRBD1. Germline V lookup: CDR1 MNHNS, CDR2 SASEGT. The CDR3 sequence is 18 residues long. V was clipped by 3 bases and J by 0 bases; unmatched bases: 9. CDR3 region: CASSEGQGKRYSNQPQHF. The CDR3 DNA sequence: TGTGCCAGCAGTGAGGGACAGGGAAAACGGTATAGCAATCAGCCCCAGCATTTT.

CDR3 amino acids: CATSRDRTYEQYF. CDR3 DNA: TGTGCCACCAGCAGAGATCGGACTTACGAGCAGTACTTC. The genes are TRBV15 and TRBJ2-7, with a possible D match to TRBD2 (5 bases). Germline lookup yields CDR1 LNHNV and CDR2 YYDKDF (reference sequence). The CDR3 runs 13 residues. Trimming pared 0 bases from V and 4 bases from J, leaving 7 bases between.

V is TRBV13 and J is TRBJ1-2; 7 nucleotides match TRBD1. From germline, CDR1 is PRHDT and CDR2 FYEKMQ (reference sequence). The CDR3 length is 12 residues. Losses at the gene ends were 8 bases for V and 8 bases for J; bases not matched to a gene: 8. As DNA, the CDR3 is TGTGCCAGCCAGAGACAGGGAGGCGGCTACACCTTC. Translating it yields CASQRQGGGYTF.

The chain joins TRBV5-4 to TRBJ2-3; 11 positions agree with TRBD2. Germline assignment: CDR1 SGHNT and CDR2 YYREEE (reference sequence). The CDR3 totals 17 residues. Losses at the gene ends were 0 bases for V and 1 base for J; bases not matched to a gene: 4. The CDR3 DNA reads TGTGCCAGCAGCTTGGCCTTGACTAGCGGGGGCACAGATACGCAGTATTTT. Its translation: CASSLALTSGGTDTQYF.

V and J are TRBV6-5 and TRBJ1-1; 8 bases agree with TRBD1. The germline gives CDR1 MNHEY, CDR2 SVGAGI. The CDR3 extends over 15 amino acids. The trim removed 2 bases at V and 4 bases at J, leaving 6 bases unmatched. The CDR3 region has the DNA TGTGCCAGCAGTTACGGCTGGACAGGGCTCACTGAAGCTTTCTTT. This encodes CASSYGWTGLTEAFF.

In DNA, the CDR3 is TGTGCCAGCAGCTTGGGGTACTCTTCAAATGAAAAACTGTTTTTT. This gives the protein CASSLGYSSNEKLFF. The V gene is TRBV5-8, the J gene TRBJ1-4; D gene ambiguous. Germline V gene lookup returns CDR1 SGHTS and CDR2 YDEGEE. This CDR3 comprises 15 residues. V lost 0 bases and J lost 5, with 11 bases in between.

The chain combines TRBV4-1 with TRBJ2-7; maybe TRBD2 (7 bases). The CDR3 has 17 residues. Germline-derived CDR1 and CDR2 are MGHRA and YSYEKL. The germline V and J ends were trimmed by 1 base and 1 base, with 17 bases remaining between them. The CDR3 region is CASSQGRGLGASYEQYF. The CDR3 nucleotides are TGCGCCAGCAGCCAAGGGCGGGGGCTGGGAGCATCCTACGAGCAGTACTTC.

This rearrangement joins TRBV6-4 to TRBJ2-4, with D possibly TRBD2 on 6 matching bases. Looked up from germline, CDR1 is MRHNA and CDR2 is SNTAGT. V gave up 3 bases and J gave up 3 bases, with 12 bases separating them. CDR3 length: 15 amino acids. The CDR3 loop is CASSEEGTFKNIQYF. CDR3 DNA sequence: TGTGCCAGCAGTGAGGAGGGGACGTTCAAAAACATTCAGTACTTC.

The chain uses TRBV5-8 and TRBJ1-6, with TRBD1 matching over 8 bases. Per the germline V gene, CDR1 is SGHTS and CDR2 is YDEGEE. The CDR3 length is 14 residues. J gave up 7 bases and V 0 bases, and 0 bases lay outside the gene matches. Here the CDR3 DNA reads TGTGCCAGCAGCTTGGGACAGGGGAATTCACCCCTCCACTTT. It codes for CASSLGQGNSPLHF.

The chain combines TRBV5-1 with TRBJ2-6; D is perhaps TRBD2 (5 bases). This CDR3 region has 16 residues. The germline V and J ends were trimmed by 0 bases and 4 bases, with 11 bases remaining between them. CDR1 and CDR2 (germline): SGHRS, YFSETQ. The CDR3 spells CASSLAGSSGANVLTF. The CDR3 bases are TGCGCCAGCAGCTTGGCCGGGTCTAGCGGGGCCAACGTCCTGACTTTC. Supplemented by reference TRBV5-1 and TRBJ2-6, the full variable domain reads KAGVTQTPRYLIKTRGQQVTLSCSPISGHRSVSWYQQTPGQGLQFLFEYFSETQRNKGNFPGRFSGRQFSNSRSEMNVSTLELGDSALYLCASSLAGSSGANVLTFGAGSRLTVL.

J is TRBJ2-7 and V is TRBV15, with D maybe TRBD1 (6 bases). The CDR3 is 15 residues long. Trimming took off 3 bases at V and 5 bases at J, with 17 bases between the two ends. Germline V gene data show CDR1 as LNHNV and CDR2 as YYDKDF (reference sequence). The CDR3 is CATSRVQGSLDEQYF. CDR3 bases: TGTGCCACCAGCAGGGTCCAGGGGAGTTTAGACGAGCAGTACTTC.

V gene TRBV2 combines with J gene TRBJ2-1, with 12 bases that match TRBD1. CDR1 and CDR2 from the germline V gene are SNHLY and FYNNEI. V was pared by 1 base and J by 8 bases, with 9 bases of the junction left unmatched. The CDR3 totals 17 residues. CDR3 in amino acids: CASSEGKGQGARDEQFF. The CDR3 region has the DNA TGTGCCAGCAGTGAAGGAAAGGGACAGGGGGCAAGGGATGAGCAGTTCTTC.

The V gene is TRBV9, the J gene TRBJ1-3; no firm D call. Germline CDR1 and CDR2: SGDLS and YYNGEE. There are 12 residues in the CDR3. Trimming took off 0 bases at V and 6 bases at J, with 4 bases between the two ends. In DNA, the CDR3 is TGTGCCAGCAGCGTAGTAGCAAACACCATATATTTT. This translates into CASSVVANTIYF.

J is TRBJ2-5 and V is TRBV27, with 10 bases that match TRBD2. V gave up 5 bases and J gave up 5 bases; unmatched junction bases: 20. CDR1 and CDR2 from the germline V gene are MNHEY and SMNVEV (reference sequence). The CDR3 sequence is 19 residues long. The CDR3 nucleotides read TGTGCCAGCAGTCGACTAATGACTAGCGGGCTTATTGGGAGGGAGACCCAGTACTTC. Its translation: CASSRLMTSGLIGRETQYF.

The chain carries TRBV7-9 and TRBJ1-1; D is uncertain. Per germline, CDR1 SEHNR and CDR2 FQNEAQ (reference sequence). Trimming stripped 6 bases from V and 7 bases from J, with 9 bases between. This CDR3 spans 11 amino acids. In DNA form, the CDR3 reads TGTGCCAGCAGTCAGAGGAATGAAGCTTTCTTT. It is translated as CASSQRNEAFF.

This chain links TRBV29-1 with TRBJ1-1; D gene uncertain. Germline-derived CDR1 and CDR2 are SQVTM and ANQGSEA. The CDR3 runs 12 residues. V lost 5 bases and J 1 base, leaving 8 bases between the germline ends. This chain's CDR3 is CSVQGQNTEAFF. The CDR3 DNA reads as TGCAGCGTTCAAGGGCAGAACACTGAAGCTTTCTTT.

The V and J genes are TRBV19 and TRBJ2-7; possibly TRBD2 for D (6 bases). CDR1 LNHDA and CDR2 SQIVND come from the germline V gene (reference sequence). V lost 6 bases and J lost 0, with 15 bases in between. This CDR3 is 15 amino acids long. The CDR3 nucleotides read TGTGCCAGTAGGCGAGCTAGCGATCCCTCCTACGAGCAGTACTTC. Encoded protein: CASRRASDPSYEQYF.

The rearrangement links TRBV19 to TRBJ1-5, with D tentatively TRBD1 (5 bases). V was shortened by 6 bases and J by 7 bases, with 13 bases between the two germline ends. Germline V lookup: CDR1 LNHDA, CDR2 SQIVND (reference sequence). This CDR3 has 13 amino acids. This CDR3 reads CASSPRGEQPQHF. CDR3 nucleotide sequence: TGTGCCAGTAGCCCTCGGGGGGAACAGCCCCAGCATTTT.

The genes are TRBV30 and TRBJ2-7, with D unclear. The CDR3 is made up of 12 amino acids. Deletions cut 8 bases from V and 0 bases from J, with 11 bases between. Germline CDR1 reads GTSNPN; CDR2 reads SVGIG (reference sequence). CDR3 coding DNA: TGTGCCGGAGCGTTCAGCTCCTACGAGCAGTACTTC. It specifies CAGAFSSYEQYF.

The rearrangement joins TRBV5-1 to TRBJ2-2, with no clear D. The germline CDR1 and CDR2 sequences are SGHRS and YFSETQ. The CDR3 spans 15 residues. The V end lost 0 bases, the J end lost 2 bases, and 8 bases lay between the germline ends. The CDR3 loop is CASSLGQTNTGELFF. CDR3 DNA sequence: TGCGCCAGCAGCTTGGGGCAGACAAACACCGGGGAGCTGTTTTTT. Using reference TRBV5-1 and TRBJ2-2 for the parts outside the CDR3, the full variable domain is KAGVTQTPRYLIKTRGQQVTLSCSPISGHRSVSWYQQTPGQGLQFLFEYFSETQRNKGNFPGRFSGRQFSNSRSEMNVSTLELGDSALYLCASSLGQTNTGELFFGEGSRLTVL.

V gene TRBV11-2 combines with J gene TRBJ2-1; 13 bases are shared with TRBD2. J was trimmed by 7 bases and V by 3 bases; bases with no gene match: 3. The CDR3 is 15 amino acids. In germline, CDR1 is SGHAT, CDR2 FQNNGV. The DNA of the CDR3 is TGTGCCAGCAGCTTTACTAGCGGGGGGGGGAATGAGCAGTTCTTC. This encodes CASSFTSGGGNEQFF.

The chain joins TRBV27 to TRBJ1-5, with a weak D call TRBD1 (6 bases). CDR1 MNHEY and CDR2 SMNVEV come from the germline V gene (reference sequence). Deletions cut 2 bases from V and 2 bases from J, with 7 bases between. The length of the CDR3 is 14 residues. The CDR3 sequence is CASSLRQGNQPQHF. The DNA of the CDR3 is TGTGCCAGCAGTTTAAGACAGGGCAATCAGCCCCAGCATTTT.

The rearrangement joins TRBV23-1 to TRBJ2-7; D call uncertain. TRBV23-1 is given ORF status, its function remaining uncertain. Trimming stripped 3 bases from V and 5 bases from J, with 11 bases between. The CDR3 totals 13 residues. CDR3 sequence: CASSQRCRDEQYF. The CDR3 region has the DNA TGCGCCAGCAGTCAGAGGTGTCGGGACGAGCAGTACTTC.

On this clone itself: One junction end does not reproduce the germline sequence, and a read error may be involved. Written as DNA, the CDR3 is TGTGCCAGCCGCTTTGAACTAGCGGGAGGGGAGCTGTTTTTT. Amino acids: CASRFELAGGELFF. The genes are TRBV7-7 and TRBJ2-2; 10 bases line up with TRBD2. Germline V CDR1 and CDR2: SSHAT, FNYEAQ (reference sequence). The CDR3 length is 14 residues.

As DNA, the CDR3 is TGTGCCAGTTTGAAGGGGATAAACACCGGGGAGCTGTTTTTT. This codes for CASLKGINTGELFF. The V and J genes are TRBV19 and TRBJ2-2; D might be TRBD1 (5 bases). Germline CDR1 and CDR2: LNHDA and SQIVND (reference sequence). V lost 8 bases, J lost 2 bases, and 12 bases lay in between. The CDR3 consists of 14 residues.